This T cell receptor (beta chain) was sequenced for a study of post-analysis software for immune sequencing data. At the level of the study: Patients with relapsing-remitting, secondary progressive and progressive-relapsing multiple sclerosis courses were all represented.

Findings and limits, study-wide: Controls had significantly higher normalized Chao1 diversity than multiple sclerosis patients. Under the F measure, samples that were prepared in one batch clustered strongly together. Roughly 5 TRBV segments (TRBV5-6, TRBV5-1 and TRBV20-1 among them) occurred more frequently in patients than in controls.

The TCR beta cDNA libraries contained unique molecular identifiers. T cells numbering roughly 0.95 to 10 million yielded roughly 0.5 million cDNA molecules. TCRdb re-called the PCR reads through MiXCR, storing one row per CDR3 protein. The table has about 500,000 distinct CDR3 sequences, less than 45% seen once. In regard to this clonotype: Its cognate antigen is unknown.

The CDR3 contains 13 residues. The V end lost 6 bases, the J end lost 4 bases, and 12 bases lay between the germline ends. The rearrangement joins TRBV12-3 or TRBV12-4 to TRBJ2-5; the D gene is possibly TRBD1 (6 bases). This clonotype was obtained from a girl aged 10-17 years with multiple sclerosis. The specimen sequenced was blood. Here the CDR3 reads CASRRTASETQYF. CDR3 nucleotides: TGTGCCAGCAGAAGGACAGCATCAGAGACCCAGTACTTC.